The 3 T cell receptor beta chains below all came from one sample that was sequenced in a study of T cells in women clearing cervical HPV infection. Measured with immunoSEQ multiplex PCR; TCRdb has only the in-frame clones, and not every one. This listing includes tens of thousands of clones. Material: blood buffy coat. These receptors all stem from a woman between 18 and 70 years old with a cervical HPV16 infection that either progressed to CIN3+ or cleared (not recorded which).

Concerning this clone: The read terminates 3 residues before the CDR3 end, so the remaining end is supplied by the germline J gene. The sample has other DNA sequences that encode this CDR3 too. The chain couples TRBV30 to TRBJ1-3; D is possibly TRBD1 (6 bases). This CDR3 is built from 13 residues. The germline V and J ends were trimmed by 5 bases and 2 bases, with 10 bases remaining between them. Germline V CDR1 and CDR2: GTSNPN, SVGIG (reference sequence). The CDR3 protein is CAWQGIAGNTIYF. CDR3 DNA, as far as it was read: TGTGCCTGGCAGGGGATTGCTGGAAACACC.

Details on this clone: The read ends 3 residues shy of where the CDR3 ends; the end is completed using the germline J gene. The V call is TRBV7-6, the J call TRBJ1-1, with D perhaps TRBD1 (6 bases). Germline V lookup: CDR1 SGHVS, CDR2 FNYEAQ. The CDR3 has 13 residues. CDR3: CASGGGAKETAFF. Incomplete CDR3 DNA: TGTGCCAGCGGCGGGGGGGCTAAAGAGACA.

A remark on this clone: The DNA ends 3 residues before the CDR3 does, and the rest of the CDR3 is filled in from the germline J gene. The chain combines TRBV4-2 with TRBJ1-3, with TRBD1 identical over 7 bases. This CDR3 spans 12 amino acids. Germline V gene data show CDR1 as LGHNA and CDR2 as YNFKEQ. The sequenced part of the CDR3 DNA is TGTGCCAGCAGCCAGCTACAGGGGCCC. It yields the protein CASSQLQGP. The entire CDR3 sequence reads CASSQLQGPIYF.